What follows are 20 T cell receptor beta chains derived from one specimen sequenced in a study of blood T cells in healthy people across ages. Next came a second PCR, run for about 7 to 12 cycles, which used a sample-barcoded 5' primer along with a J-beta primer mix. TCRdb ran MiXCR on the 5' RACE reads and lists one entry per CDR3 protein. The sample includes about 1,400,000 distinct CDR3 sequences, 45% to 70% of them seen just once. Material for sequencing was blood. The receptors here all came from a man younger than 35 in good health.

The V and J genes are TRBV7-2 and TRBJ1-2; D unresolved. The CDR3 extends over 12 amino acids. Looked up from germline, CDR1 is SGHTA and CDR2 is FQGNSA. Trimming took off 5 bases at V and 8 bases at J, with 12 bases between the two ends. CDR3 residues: CASSIREGGYTF. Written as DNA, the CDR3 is TGTGCCAGCAGCATCCGGGAGGGCGGCTACACCTTC.

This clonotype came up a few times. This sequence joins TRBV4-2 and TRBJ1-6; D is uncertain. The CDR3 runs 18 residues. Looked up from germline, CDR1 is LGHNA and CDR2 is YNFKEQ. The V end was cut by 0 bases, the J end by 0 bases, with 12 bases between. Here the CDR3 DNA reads TGTGCCAGCAGCCAAGAAACCGACCTGAGCTCCTATAATTCACCCCTCCACTTT. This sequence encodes CASSQETDLSSYNSPLHF.

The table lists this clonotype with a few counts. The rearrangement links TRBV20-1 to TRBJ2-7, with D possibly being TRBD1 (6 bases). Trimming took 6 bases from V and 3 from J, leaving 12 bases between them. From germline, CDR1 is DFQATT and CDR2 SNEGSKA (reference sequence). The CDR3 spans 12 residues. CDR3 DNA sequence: TGCAGTGCCTCGGACAGCGTCTACGAGCAGTACTTC. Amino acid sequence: CSASDSVYEQYF.

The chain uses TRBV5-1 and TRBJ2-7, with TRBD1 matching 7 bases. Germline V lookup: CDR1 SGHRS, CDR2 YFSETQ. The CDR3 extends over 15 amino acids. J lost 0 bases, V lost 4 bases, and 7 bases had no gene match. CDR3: CASSQGTADSYEQYF. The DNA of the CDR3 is TGCGCCAGCAGCCAGGGGACAGCCGACTCCTACGAGCAGTACTTC.

For the CDR3, the DNA is TGTGCCAGCAGGCTGACAGGGGGTAATTCACCCCTCCACTTT. This codes for CASRLTGGNSPLHF. The J gene is TRBJ1-6, the V gene TRBV28; 9 bases align to TRBD1. V gave up 6 bases and J gave up 6 bases; unmatched junction bases: 3. CDR3 length: 14 amino acids. Germline lookup yields CDR1 MDHEN and CDR2 SYDVKM.

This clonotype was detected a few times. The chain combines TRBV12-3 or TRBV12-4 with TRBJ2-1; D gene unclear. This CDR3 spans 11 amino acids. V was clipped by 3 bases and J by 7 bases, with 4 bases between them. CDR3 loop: CASSFMNEQFF. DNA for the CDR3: TGTGCCAGCAGTTTTATGAATGAGCAGTTCTTC.

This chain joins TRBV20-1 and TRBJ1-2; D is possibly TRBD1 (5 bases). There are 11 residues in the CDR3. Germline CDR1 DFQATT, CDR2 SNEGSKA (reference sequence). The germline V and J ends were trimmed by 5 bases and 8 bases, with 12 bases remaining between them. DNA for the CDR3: TGCAGTGCTGGGGGACTAAACGGCTACACCTTC. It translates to CSAGGLNGYTF.

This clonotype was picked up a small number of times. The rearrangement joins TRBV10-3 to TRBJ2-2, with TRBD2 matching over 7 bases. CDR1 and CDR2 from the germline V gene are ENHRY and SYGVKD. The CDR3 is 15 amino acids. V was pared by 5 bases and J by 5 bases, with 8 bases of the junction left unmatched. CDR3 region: CAISSVAGATGELFF. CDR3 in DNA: TGTGCCATCAGTTCGGTGGCGGGAGCGACCGGGGAGCTGTTTTTT.

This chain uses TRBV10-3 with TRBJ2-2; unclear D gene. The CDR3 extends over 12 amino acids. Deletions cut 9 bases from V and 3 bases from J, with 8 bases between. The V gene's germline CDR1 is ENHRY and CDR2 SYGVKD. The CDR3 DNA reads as TGTGCCATACCGAAAGACACCGGGGAGCTGTTTTTT. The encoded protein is CAIPKDTGELFF.

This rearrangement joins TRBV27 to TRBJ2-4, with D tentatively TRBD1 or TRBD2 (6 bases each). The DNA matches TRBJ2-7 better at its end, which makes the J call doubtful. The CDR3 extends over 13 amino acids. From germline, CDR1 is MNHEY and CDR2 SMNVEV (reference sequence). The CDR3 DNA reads TGTGCCAGCAGTTCGGAGGGGGGCTACGAGCAGTACTTC. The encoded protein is CASSSEGGYEQYF.

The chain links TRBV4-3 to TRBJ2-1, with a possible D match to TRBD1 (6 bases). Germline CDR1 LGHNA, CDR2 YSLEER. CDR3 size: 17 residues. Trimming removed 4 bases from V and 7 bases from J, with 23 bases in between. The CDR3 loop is CASSRKFWQGSGNEQFF. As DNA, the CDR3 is TGCGCCAGCAGCCGCAAGTTTTGGCAGGGGAGTGGAAATGAGCAGTTCTTC.

The CDR3 loop is CASSSLGGRYYEQYF. CDR3 bases: TGTGCCAGCAGTTCTCTGGGGGGACGGTACTACGAGCAGTACTTC. The chain recombines TRBV6-6 with TRBJ2-5, with TRBD2 as a possible D gene (6 bases). Gene TRBJ2-7 matches the end of the DNA better, so the J call may be wrong. Per germline, CDR1 MNHNY and CDR2 SVGAGI (reference sequence). The CDR3 extends over 15 amino acids.

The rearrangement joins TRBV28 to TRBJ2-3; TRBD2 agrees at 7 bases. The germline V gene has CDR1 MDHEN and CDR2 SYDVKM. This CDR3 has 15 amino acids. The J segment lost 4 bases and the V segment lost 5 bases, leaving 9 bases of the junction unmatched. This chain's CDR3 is CASSPGTTWPDTQYF. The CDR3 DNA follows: TGTGCCAGCAGTCCTGGGACTACCTGGCCAGATACGCAGTATTTT. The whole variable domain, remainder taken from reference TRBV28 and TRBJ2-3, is DVKVTQSSRYLVKRTGEKVFLECVQDMDHENMFWYRQDPGLGLRLIYFSYDVKMKEKGDIPEGYSVSREKKERFSLILESASTNQTSMYLCASSPGTTWPDTQYFGPGTRLTVL.

The CDR3 protein is CASSWEGATEAFF. CDR3 in DNA: TGTGCCAGCAGTTGGGAGGGGGCCACTGAAGCTTTCTTT. The chain recombines TRBV6-2 or TRBV6-3 with TRBJ1-1; TRBD1 agrees at 7 bases. The CDR3 consists of 13 residues. Unmatched junction bases numbered 3, after V lost 4 bases and J lost 4 bases. CDR1 is MNHEY and CDR2 is SVGEGT in the germline V gene.

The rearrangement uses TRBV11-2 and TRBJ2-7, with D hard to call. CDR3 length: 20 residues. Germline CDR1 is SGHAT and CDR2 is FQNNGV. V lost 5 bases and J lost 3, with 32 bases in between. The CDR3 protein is CASSPSSGRLTPQYYYEQYF. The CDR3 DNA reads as TGTGCCAGCAGCCCCTCCTCTGGACGCCTCACCCCGCAATACTACTACGAGCAGTACTTC. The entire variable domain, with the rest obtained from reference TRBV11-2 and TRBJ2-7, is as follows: EAGVAQSPRYKIIEKRQSVAFWCNPISGHATLYWYQQILGQGPKLLIQFQNNGVVDDSQLPKDRFSAERLKGVDSTLKIQPAKLEDSAVYLCASSPSSGRLTPQYYYEQYFGPGTRLTVT.

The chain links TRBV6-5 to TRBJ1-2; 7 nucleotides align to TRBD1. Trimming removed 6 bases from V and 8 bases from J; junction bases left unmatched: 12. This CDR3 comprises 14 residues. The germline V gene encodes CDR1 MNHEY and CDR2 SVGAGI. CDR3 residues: CASSPTGALRGYTF. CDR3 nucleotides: TGTGCCAGCAGCCCTACAGGGGCCCTGAGGGGCTACACCTTC.

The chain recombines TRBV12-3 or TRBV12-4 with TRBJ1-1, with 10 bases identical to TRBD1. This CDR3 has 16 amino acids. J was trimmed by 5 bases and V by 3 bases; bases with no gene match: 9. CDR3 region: CASSFRQGAGTTEAFF. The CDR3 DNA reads TGTGCCAGCAGTTTTCGACAGGGGGCGGGTACAACTGAAGCTTTCTTT.

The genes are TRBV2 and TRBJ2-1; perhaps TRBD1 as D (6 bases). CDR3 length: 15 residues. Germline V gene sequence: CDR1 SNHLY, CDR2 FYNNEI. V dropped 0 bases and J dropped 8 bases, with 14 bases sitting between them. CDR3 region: CASSEAGRGIDEQFF. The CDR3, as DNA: TGTGCCAGCAGTGAAGCGGGCAGGGGTATCGATGAGCAGTTCTTC.

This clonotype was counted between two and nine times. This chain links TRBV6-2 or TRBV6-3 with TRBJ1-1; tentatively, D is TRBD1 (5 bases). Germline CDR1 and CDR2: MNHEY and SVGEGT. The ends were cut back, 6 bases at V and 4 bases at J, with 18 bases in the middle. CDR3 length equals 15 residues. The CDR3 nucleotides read TGTGCCAGCAGCGACCCCCAGGGCTTTGGCACTGAAGCTTTCTTT. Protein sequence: CASSDPQGFGTEAFF.

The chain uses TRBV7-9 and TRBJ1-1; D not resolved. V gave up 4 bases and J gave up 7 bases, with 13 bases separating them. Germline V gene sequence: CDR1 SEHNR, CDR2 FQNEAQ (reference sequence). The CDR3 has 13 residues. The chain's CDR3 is CASSSPSGFEAFF. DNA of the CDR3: TGTGCCAGCAGCTCGCCATCGGGATTTGAAGCTTTCTTT.